This T cell receptor beta chain was identified during a study of T cells in Graves' hyperthyroidism and ophthalmopathy. Overall study: Peripheral blood was secured at the point of initial diagnosis, before any treatment.

The sample holds many counts of this clonotype. Patients showing uncontrolled infection, other autoimmune disease, pregnancy or lactation were ineligible. Orbital computed tomography, thyroid ultrasound, serum thyroxine and TRAb, and clinical symptoms together informed the diagnoses. This CDR3 comprises 15 residues. V was cut by 4 bases and J by 2 bases, with 12 bases left in between. The germline V gene encodes CDR1 SGDLS and CDR2 YYNGEE. Researchers took RNA transcripts and amplified the TCR beta CDR3 regions from them. First-round RT-PCR of the TCR CDR3 relied on the HTBI primer set. TCRdb re-derived calls from the multiplex PCR reads in MiXCR, one entry per CDR3 protein. The table includes roughly 61,000 distinct CDR3 sequences, approximately 53% detected once.

This receptor was taken from a woman aged 55 to 70 with Graves' ophthalmopathy. The gene calls are TRBV9 and TRBJ2-2; D is ambiguous. Sequenced material: blood. The CDR3 DNA sequence: TGTGCCAGCAGCCCTGACAATTCAAACACCGGGGAGCTGTTTTTT. It specifies CASSPDNSNTGELFF.